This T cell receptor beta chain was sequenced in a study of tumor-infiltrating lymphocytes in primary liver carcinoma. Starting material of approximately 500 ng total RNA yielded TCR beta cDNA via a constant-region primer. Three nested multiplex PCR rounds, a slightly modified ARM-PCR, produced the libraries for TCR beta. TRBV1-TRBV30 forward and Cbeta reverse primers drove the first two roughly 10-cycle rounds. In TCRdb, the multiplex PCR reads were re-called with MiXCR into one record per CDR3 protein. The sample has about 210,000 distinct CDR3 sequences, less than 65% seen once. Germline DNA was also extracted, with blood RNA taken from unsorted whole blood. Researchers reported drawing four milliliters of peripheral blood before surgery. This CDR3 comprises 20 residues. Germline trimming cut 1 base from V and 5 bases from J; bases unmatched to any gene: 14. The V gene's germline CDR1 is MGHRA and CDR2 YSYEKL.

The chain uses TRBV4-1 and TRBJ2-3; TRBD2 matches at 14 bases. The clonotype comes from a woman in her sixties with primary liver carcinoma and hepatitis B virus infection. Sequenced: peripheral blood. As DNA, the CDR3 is TGCGCCAGCAGCCAAGCCCCCCTACTGACTAGCGGGAGGGCCATAGATACGCAGTATTTT. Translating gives CASSQAPLLTSGRAIDTQYF.